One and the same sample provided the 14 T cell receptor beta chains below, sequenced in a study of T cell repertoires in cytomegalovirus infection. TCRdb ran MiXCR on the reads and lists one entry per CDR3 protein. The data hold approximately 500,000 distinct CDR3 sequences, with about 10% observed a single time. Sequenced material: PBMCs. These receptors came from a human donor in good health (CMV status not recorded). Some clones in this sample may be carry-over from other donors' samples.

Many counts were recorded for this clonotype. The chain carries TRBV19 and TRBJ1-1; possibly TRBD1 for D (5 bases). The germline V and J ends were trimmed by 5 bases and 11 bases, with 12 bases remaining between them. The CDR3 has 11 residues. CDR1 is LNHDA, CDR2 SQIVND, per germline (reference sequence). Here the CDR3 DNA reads TGTGCCAGTAGTCGGGGCATAGAGGCTTTCTTT. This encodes CASSRGIEAFF.

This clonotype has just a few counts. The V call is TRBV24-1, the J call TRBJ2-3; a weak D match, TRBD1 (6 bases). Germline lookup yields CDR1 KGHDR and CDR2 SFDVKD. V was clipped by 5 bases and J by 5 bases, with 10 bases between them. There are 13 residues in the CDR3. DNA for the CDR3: TGTGCCACCAGTGGGCAGGGGATAGATACGCAGTATTTT. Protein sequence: CATSGQGIDTQYF.

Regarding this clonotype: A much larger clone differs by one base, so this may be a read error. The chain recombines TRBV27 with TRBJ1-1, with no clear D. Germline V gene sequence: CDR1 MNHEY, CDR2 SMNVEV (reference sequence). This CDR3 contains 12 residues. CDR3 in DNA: TGTGCCAGCAGCCGCCGGAACACTGAATCTTTCTTT. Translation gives CASSRRNTESFF.

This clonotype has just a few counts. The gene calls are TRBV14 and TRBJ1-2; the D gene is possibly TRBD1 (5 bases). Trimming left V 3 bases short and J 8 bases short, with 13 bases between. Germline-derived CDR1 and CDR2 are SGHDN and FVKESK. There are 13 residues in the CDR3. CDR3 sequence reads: CASSQWEQGGYTF. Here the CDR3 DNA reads TGTGCCAGCAGCCAGTGGGAGCAGGGAGGCTACACCTTC.

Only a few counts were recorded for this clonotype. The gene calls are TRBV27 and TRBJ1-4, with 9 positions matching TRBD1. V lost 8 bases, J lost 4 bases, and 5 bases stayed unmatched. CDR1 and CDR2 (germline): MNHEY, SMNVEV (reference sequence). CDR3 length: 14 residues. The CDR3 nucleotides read TGTGCCAGCCGCCGACAGGGGGTTAATGAAAAACTGTTTTTT. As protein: CASRRQGVNEKLFF.

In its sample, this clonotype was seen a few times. The CDR3 bases are TGTGCCAGCAGCCAAGTAGGGACCTCCGGCGAGCAGTACTTC. Protein sequence: CASSQVGTSGEQYF. The chain recombines TRBV3-1 with TRBJ2-7; D is tentatively TRBD1 or TRBD2 (5 bases each). The germline V gene encodes CDR1 LGHDT and CDR2 YNNKEL (reference sequence). V dropped 1 base and J dropped 6 bases, with 13 bases sitting between them. The CDR3 loop spans 14 amino acids.

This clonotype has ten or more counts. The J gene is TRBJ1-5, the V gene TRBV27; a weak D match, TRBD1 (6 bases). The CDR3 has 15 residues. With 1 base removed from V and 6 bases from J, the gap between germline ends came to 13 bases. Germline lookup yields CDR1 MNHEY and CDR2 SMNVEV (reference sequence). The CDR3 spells CASSLFEGGGQPQHF. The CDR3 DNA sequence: TGTGCCAGCAGTTTATTCGAAGGGGGAGGTCAGCCCCAGCATTTT.

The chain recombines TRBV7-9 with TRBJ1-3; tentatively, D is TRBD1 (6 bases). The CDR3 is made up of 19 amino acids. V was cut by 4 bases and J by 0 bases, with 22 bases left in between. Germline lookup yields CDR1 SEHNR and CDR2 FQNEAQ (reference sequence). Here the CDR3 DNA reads TGTGCCAGCAGCTCAAGTGGGGGCGGACAGTCGAGCTCTGGAAACACCATATATTTT. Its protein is CASSSSGGGQSSSGNTIYF.

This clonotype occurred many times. For the CDR3, the DNA is TGTGCCAGCAGTTTGGGAGCGACGGGGATCCAAGAGACCCAGTACTTC. It yields the protein CASSLGATGIQETQYF. V usage is TRBV28 and J usage is TRBJ2-5; maybe TRBD2 (5 bases). This CDR3 spans 16 amino acids. With 3 bases removed from V and 1 base from J, the gap between germline ends came to 15 bases. In germline, CDR1 is MDHEN, CDR2 SYDVKM.

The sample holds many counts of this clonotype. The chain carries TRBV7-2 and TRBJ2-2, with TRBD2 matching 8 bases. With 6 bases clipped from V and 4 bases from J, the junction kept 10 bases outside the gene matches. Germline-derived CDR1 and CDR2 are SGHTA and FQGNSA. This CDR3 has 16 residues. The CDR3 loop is CASRLTSGGGTGELFF. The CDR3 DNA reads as TGTGCCAGCAGACTCACTAGCGGAGGGGGCACCGGGGAGCTGTTTTTT.

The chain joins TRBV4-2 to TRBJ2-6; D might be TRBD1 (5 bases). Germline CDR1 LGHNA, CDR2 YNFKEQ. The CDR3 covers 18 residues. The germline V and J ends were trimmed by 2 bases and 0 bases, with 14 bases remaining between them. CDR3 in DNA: TGTGCCAGCAGCCAAAAAGGGGAAGGTTACTCTGGGGCCAACGTCCTGACTTTC. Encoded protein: CASSQKGEGYSGANVLTF.

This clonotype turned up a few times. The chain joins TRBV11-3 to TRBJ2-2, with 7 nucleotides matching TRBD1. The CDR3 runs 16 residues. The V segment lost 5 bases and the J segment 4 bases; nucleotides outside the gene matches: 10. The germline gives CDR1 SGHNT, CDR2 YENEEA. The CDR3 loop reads CASSQMVGQRTGELFF. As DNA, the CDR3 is TGTGCCAGCAGCCAAATGGTGGGACAGCGCACCGGGGAGCTGTTTTTT.

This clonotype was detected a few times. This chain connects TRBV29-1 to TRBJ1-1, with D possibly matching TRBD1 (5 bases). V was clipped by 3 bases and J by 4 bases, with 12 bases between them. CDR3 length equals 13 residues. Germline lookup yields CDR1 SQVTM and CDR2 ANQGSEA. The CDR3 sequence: CSVDGGVVTEAFF. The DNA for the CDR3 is TGCAGCGTTGATGGGGGGGTGGTCACTGAAGCTTTCTTT.

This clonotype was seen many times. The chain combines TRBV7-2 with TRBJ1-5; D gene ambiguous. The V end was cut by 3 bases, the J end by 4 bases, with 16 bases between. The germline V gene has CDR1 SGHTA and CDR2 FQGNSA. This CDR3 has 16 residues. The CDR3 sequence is CASSFISGRPNQPQHF. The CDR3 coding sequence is TGTGCCAGCAGCTTTATTTCAGGACGGCCTAATCAGCCCCAGCATTTT.